This T cell receptor (beta chain) was captured in a study of T cells in Graves' hyperthyroidism and ophthalmopathy. Germline loops: CDR1 SGHTA, CDR2 FQGNSA. The CDR3 has 13 residues. Researchers took RNA transcripts and amplified the TCR beta CDR3 regions from them. A first-round RT-PCR of the TCR CDR3 used the HTBI primer set. TCRdb analysed the multiplex PCR reads with MiXCR anew, one entry per CDR3 protein. This sample carries 35,000 or so distinct CDR3 sequences, approximately 52% of them seen once, and the ten largest clones take around a sixth. The authors took PBMCs from 10 ml fresh peripheral blood. Study-level results: The authors' 13 V-J model separated ophthalmopathy from stable hyperthyroidism. The model predicted ophthalmopathy a median roughly 6.3 months before onset.

A remark on this clonotype: Its antigen is not identified. The junction departs from germline at one end; a sequencing error may be responsible.

The V and J genes are TRBV7-2 and TRBJ2-7; 10 bases are a match to TRBD1. The specimen sequenced was blood. The TCR sequence derives from a man aged 40-50 years with Graves' ophthalmopathy. The CDR3 bases are TGTGCCAGCGGTAGGACAGGGGGAGTCGAGCAGTACTTT. Its translation: CASGRTGGVEQYF.